This TCR beta chain was recorded in a study of response to subunit inactivated influenza vaccine. Study-level points and caveats: Each seasonal flu vaccination may recruit only limited new T cells, authors suggested.

A remark on this clonotype: The antigen remains undetermined.

TCRdb processed the RT-PCR reads anew with MiXCR; each CDR3 protein has one entry. The sample records about 500,000 distinct CDR3 sequences, 15% to 20% being singletons. This sequence was found in a man between 50 and 69 years old who received an inactivated influenza vaccine. Sequenced material: CD4+ T cells sorted from PBMCs, taken around 25 months after vaccination.

The CDR3 DNA reads TGTGCCAGCAGCTTGTTGGAGGTTTCGGTAGCTTTCTTT. It codes for CASSLLEVSVAFF. This chain connects TRBV7-9 to TRBJ1-1; D call uncertain. With 3 bases removed from V and 10 bases from J, the gap between germline ends came to 15 bases. CDR3 length: 13 amino acids. From germline, CDR1 is SEHNR and CDR2 FQNEAQ (reference sequence).